This entry lists 25 T cell receptor beta chains sequenced from one sample in a study of blood T cell repertoires in COVID-19. Measured with immunoSEQ multiplex PCR; TCRdb has only the in-frame clones, and not every one. The sample yields under 350,000 clones, around 90% seen once. Sample: peripheral blood. These receptors came from a woman in her 30s with COVID-19, enrolled during active disease.

This clone has a single count. The J gene is TRBJ1-3, the V gene TRBV5-1; D unclear. With 3 bases removed from V and 4 bases from J, the gap between germline ends came to 8 bases. The CDR3 is 13 amino acids. Germline values: CDR1 SGHRS, CDR2 YFSETQ. The CDR3 region has the DNA TGCGCCAGCAGCTCAGAACAGGGAAACACCATATATTTT. Encoded protein: CASSSEQGNTIYF.

V gene TRBV2 combines with J gene TRBJ2-2; TRBD2 agrees at 8 bases. This CDR3 has 16 residues. Germline V gene sequence: CDR1 SNHLY, CDR2 FYNNEI. After removal of 0 bases from V and 5 bases from J, the junction contained 5 bases not matched to a gene. CDR3 sequence: CASSEARVAGTGELFF. DNA of the CDR3: TGTGCCAGCAGTGAAGCCAGGGTAGCGGGAACCGGGGAGCTGTTTTTT. The full variable domain, rest sourced from reference TRBV2 and TRBJ2-2, is EPEVTQTPSHQVTQMGQEVILRCVPISNHLYFYWYRQILGQKVEFLVSFYNNEISEKSEIFDDQFSVERPDGSNFTLKIRSTKLEDSAMYFCASSEARVAGTGELFFGEGSRLTVL.

This chain links TRBV19 with TRBJ2-2, with unresolved D. This CDR3 region has 12 residues. V gave up 5 bases and J gave up 5 bases, with 6 bases separating them. Germline CDR1 reads LNHDA; CDR2 reads SQIVND (reference sequence). In DNA, the CDR3 is TGTGCCAGTAGTTTCCTTACCGGGGAGCTGTTTTTT. It codes for CASSFLTGELFF.

This clone has a handful of counts. The chain is built from TRBV3-1 (or the pseudogene TRBV3-2) and TRBJ2-3, with D possibly TRBD2 on 6 matching bases. CDR1 is LGHDT, CDR2 YNNKEL, per germline (reference sequence). V lost 0 bases and J lost 2, with 12 bases in between. The CDR3 has 16 amino acids. The CDR3 nucleotides read TGTGCCAGCAGCCAAGACGAATGGACTATCACAGATACGCAGTATTTT. The encoded protein is CASSQDEWTITDTQYF.

The chain couples TRBV25-1 to TRBJ1-2; D call uncertain. Trimming pared 1 base from V and 7 bases from J, leaving 13 bases between. CDR1 is MGHDK and CDR2 is SYGVNS in the germline V gene. CDR3 length equals 14 residues. CDR3 protein: CASSESSGRGGYTF. The DNA of the CDR3 is TGTGCCAGCAGTGAATCATCTGGGCGGGGTGGCTACACCTTC.

The chain is built from TRBV7-9 and TRBJ2-3; the match to TRBD1 covers 8 bases. J gave up 4 bases and V 5 bases, and 5 bases lay outside the gene matches. CDR3 length equals 14 residues. The V gene's germline CDR1 is SEHNR and CDR2 FQNEAQ (reference sequence). The CDR3 sequence: CASSQDRGPDTQYF. CDR3 nucleotide sequence: TGTGCCAGCAGCCAAGACAGGGGACCAGATACGCAGTATTTT. Combining the CDR3 with reference TRBV7-9 and TRBJ2-3 gives the whole variable domain DTGVSQNPRHKITKRGQNVTFRCDPISEHNRLYWYRQTLGQGPEFLTYFQNEAQLEKSRLLSDRFSAERPKGSFSTLEIQRTEQGDSAMYLCASSQDRGPDTQYFGPGTRLTVL.

V usage is TRBV27 and J usage is TRBJ1-6; D not certain. CDR3 length: 15 residues. Germline CDR1 MNHEY, CDR2 SMNVEV (reference sequence). V was cut by 3 bases and J by 0 bases, with 6 bases left in between. As DNA, the CDR3 is TGTGCCAGCAGTTTGTCTAGCTCCTATAATTCACCCCTCCACTTT. This sequence encodes CASSLSSSYNSPLHF.

This rearrangement joins TRBV7-3 to TRBJ1-1; 9 bases match TRBD1. Germline assignment: CDR1 SGHTA and CDR2 FQGTGA. Unmatched junction bases numbered 3, after V lost 6 bases and J lost 4 bases. The CDR3 is 13 residues long. Here the CDR3 reads CASSQTGGTEAFF. CDR3 sequence (DNA): TGTGCCAGCAGTCAGACAGGGGGCACTGAAGCTTTCTTT.

The chain has TRBV6-2 or TRBV6-3 and TRBJ2-2; no definite D call. In germline, CDR1 is MNHEY, CDR2 SVGEGT. The length of the CDR3 is 13 residues. With 4 bases removed from V and 7 bases from J, the gap between germline ends came to 10 bases. This CDR3 is CASSFEEDGELFF. The DNA of the CDR3 is TGTGCCAGCAGTTTCGAAGAGGACGGGGAGCTGTTTTTT.

This clone was counted a single time. The rearrangement links TRBV28 to TRBJ2-5; tentatively, D is TRBD2 (5 bases). V shed 5 bases and J shed 2 bases, with 12 bases lying between them. There are 14 residues in the CDR3. Germline V gives CDR1 MDHEN, CDR2 SYDVKM. For the CDR3, the DNA is TGTGCCAGCAGTCTGGCAGGACTTCAAGAGACCCAGTACTTC. Protein sequence: CASSLAGLQETQYF.

V gene TRBV15 combines with J gene TRBJ2-3, with 11 bases lining up with TRBD2. The length of the CDR3 is 16 residues. Germline V gene data show CDR1 as LNHNV and CDR2 as YYDKDF (reference sequence). Losses at the gene ends were 1 base for V and 4 bases for J; bases not matched to a gene: 4. CDR3 DNA sequence: TGTGCCACCAGCAGAGGGGCTAGCGGGAGGCCAGATACGCAGTATTTT. Protein: CATSRGASGRPDTQYF.

The rearrangement joins TRBV4-1 to TRBJ2-2; maybe TRBD1 (5 bases). This CDR3 has 15 residues. Per germline, CDR1 MGHRA and CDR2 YSYEKL. The ends were cut back, 4 bases at V and 5 bases at J, with 14 bases in the middle. DNA for the CDR3: TGCGCCAGCAGCCCCCTAGGGGTCGGAACCGGGGAGCTGTTTTTT. Its translation is CASSPLGVGTGELFF.

V and J are TRBV28 and TRBJ2-6, with D possibly matching TRBD1 (6 bases). The germline CDR1 and CDR2 sequences are MDHEN and SYDVKM. The V end was cut by 6 bases, the J end by 3 bases, with 12 bases between. The CDR3 is 15 amino acids. In nucleotides, the CDR3 is TGTGCCAGCAGCCCTTCAGGGGTTGGGGCCAACGTCCTGACTTTC. Translating gives CASSPSGVGANVLTF. The full variable domain, completed using reference TRBV28 and TRBJ2-6, is DVKVTQSSRYLVKRTGEKVFLECVQDMDHENMFWYRQDPGLGLRLIYFSYDVKMKEKGDIPEGYSVSREKKERFSLILESASTNQTSMYLCASSPSGVGANVLTFGAGSRLTVL.

This chain links TRBV6-6 with TRBJ2-1, with 7 bases identical to TRBD2. This CDR3 comprises 14 residues. V dropped 7 bases and J dropped 0; count of bases not matched to a gene: 3. Germline V gene sequence: CDR1 MNHNY, CDR2 SVGAGI (reference sequence). The CDR3 is CASTGGSSYNEQFF. CDR3 bases: TGTGCCAGCACTGGCGGGAGCTCCTACAATGAGCAGTTCTTC.

This chain joins TRBV5-4 and TRBJ2-2; TRBD2 aligns across 16 bases. With V trimmed by 5 bases and J by 5 bases, 3 bases remained unmatched. From germline, CDR1 is SGHNT and CDR2 YYREEE (reference sequence). CDR3 length: 16 amino acids. The CDR3 region is CASSEGLAGGTGELFF. CDR3 coding DNA: TGTGCCAGCAGTGAGGGACTAGCGGGAGGGACCGGGGAGCTGTTTTTT.

The V call is TRBV5-4, the J call TRBJ2-2; 10 bases fit TRBD1. This CDR3 has 14 residues. Trimming cost V 3 bases and J 4 bases; bases outside gene matches: 0. Germline-derived CDR1 and CDR2 are SGHNT and YYREEE (reference sequence). The CDR3 spells CASSWDRGTGELFF. The CDR3 nucleotides read TGTGCCAGCAGCTGGGACAGGGGCACCGGGGAGCTGTTTTTT. Filled out from reference TRBV5-4 and TRBJ2-2, the complete variable domain reads ETGVTQSPTHLIKTRGQQVTLRCSSQSGHNTVSWYQQALGQGPQFIFQYYREEENGRGNFPPRFSGLQFPNYSSELNVNALELDDSALYLCASSWDRGTGELFFGEGSRLTVL.

The genes are TRBV13 and TRBJ2-7, with D unresolved. The ends were cut back, 2 bases at V and 4 bases at J, with 27 bases in the middle. This CDR3 has 19 amino acids. Looked up from germline, CDR1 is PRHDT and CDR2 is FYEKMQ (reference sequence). CDR3 in amino acids: CASSLKFGRGTHYPYEQYF. The CDR3 DNA reads as TGTGCCAGCAGCTTAAAGTTCGGCAGAGGCACCCATTATCCATACGAGCAGTACTTC.

V is TRBV18 and J is TRBJ1-1; no clear D gene. CDR3 length equals 13 residues. Germline CDR1 reads KGHSH; CDR2 reads LQKENI. Trimming left V 1 base short and J 3 bases short, with 6 bases between. The CDR3: CASSPRRDTEAFF. CDR3 nucleotides: TGTGCCAGCTCACCACGACGGGACACTGAAGCTTTCTTT.

The V and J genes are TRBV10-1 and TRBJ2-3; TRBD2 agrees at 9 bases. This CDR3 comprises 15 residues. Unmatched junction bases numbered 7, after V lost 6 bases and J lost 3 bases. Germline V gene data show CDR1 as WNHNN and CDR2 as SYGVQD (reference sequence). The DNA for the CDR3 is TGCGCCAGCAGCCCCTTAAGCGGGAGGACAGATACGCAGTATTTT. Translation gives CASSPLSGRTDTQYF.

The chain uses TRBV28 and TRBJ1-2; D remains unclear. The CDR3 sequence is 13 residues long. With 5 bases removed from V and 4 bases from J, the gap between germline ends came to 11 bases. From germline, CDR1 is MDHEN and CDR2 SYDVKM. CDR3 DNA: TGTGCCAGCAGTCAGGTGGATAGCTATGGCTACACCTTC. Translating it yields CASSQVDSYGYTF.

CDR3 residues: CASSADISAAFF. The CDR3 region has the DNA TGTGCCAGCAGTGCGGACATCTCGGCAGCTTTCTTT. This rearrangement joins TRBV2 to TRBJ1-1, with D possibly matching TRBD1 (5 bases). The CDR3 is 12 residues long. Germline V gives CDR1 SNHLY, CDR2 FYNNEI. Trimming stripped 4 bases from V and 10 bases from J, with 13 bases between. Full variable domain (outside the CDR3, taken from reference TRBV2 and TRBJ1-1): EPEVTQTPSHQVTQMGQEVILRCVPISNHLYFYWYRQILGQKVEFLVSFYNNEISEKSEIFDDQFSVERPDGSNFTLKIRSTKLEDSAMYFCASSADISAAFFGQGTRLTVV.

This clone was picked up one time. Within the sample, other DNA sequences also encode this same CDR3. This chain uses TRBV6-6 with TRBJ2-7; TRBD1 agrees at 8 bases. The germline V gene encodes CDR1 MNHNY and CDR2 SVGAGI (reference sequence). Trimming at V came to 0 bases and at J to 5 bases, leaving 6 bases not matched to a gene. The CDR3 covers 15 residues. The chain's CDR3 is CASSYSGTGRNEQYF. CDR3 bases: TGTGCCAGCAGTTACTCCGGGACAGGAAGGAACGAGCAGTACTTC.

The J gene is TRBJ2-5, the V gene TRBV9, with a possible D match to TRBD1 (5 bases). Looked up from germline, CDR1 is SGDLS and CDR2 is YYNGEE. The CDR3 sequence is 16 residues long. Trimming removed 0 bases at V and 1 base at J, with 13 bases between. The CDR3 spells CASSVDPGLGQETQYF. Written as DNA, the CDR3 is TGTGCCAGCAGCGTAGATCCAGGGTTGGGCCAAGAGACCCAGTACTTC.

The chain uses TRBV27 and TRBJ2-1; 9 positions match TRBD2. V lost 5 bases and J lost 4; bases outside the gene matches: 12. The CDR3 length is 17 residues. Looked up from germline, CDR1 is MNHEY and CDR2 is SMNVEV (reference sequence). CDR3 nucleotides: TGTGCCAGCAGTACCTCTAGCGGGACCGATCCTTACAATGAGCAGTTCTTC. Amino acids: CASSTSSGTDPYNEQFF.

The V call is TRBV15, the J call TRBJ2-2; possible D gene TRBD2, 7 bases. V dropped 11 bases and J dropped 7 bases, with 23 bases sitting between them. CDR1 LNHNV and CDR2 YYDKDF come from the germline V gene (reference sequence). This CDR3 is built from 15 residues. This CDR3 is CARRGRAVMNGELFF. CDR3 nucleotide sequence: TGTGCCCGGAGGGGGAGGGCCGTTATGAACGGGGAGCTGTTTTTT.